This T cell receptor beta chain is from a study of blood T cell repertoires in COVID-19. Study summary: Researchers got acute and convalescent COVID-19 samples from the United States, Italy and Spain. The cDNA or gDNA used as material had been derived from T cells, B-cell-depleted T cells, or PBMCs.

The length of the CDR3 is 15 residues. Germline V lookup: CDR1 SGHKS, CDR2 YYEKEE (reference sequence). V trimming: 3 bases; J trimming: 4 bases; junction bases outside the gene matches: 8. Seattle researchers signed up patients amid active infection and tracked them longitudinally. In the original processing: Estimates of nucleated cell counts were drawn from the amplification of reference gene primers. Libraries were prepared by immunoSEQ multiplex PCR; TCRdb keeps only in-frame clonotypes and omits some of them. The V and J calls and clone size come from that table; D and trimming were worked out from the DNA. The sample lists about 300,000 clones, approximately 90% occurring once.

The sample taken for sequencing was peripheral blood. The sequence was collected from a woman between 50 and 59 years old with COVID-19, enrolled during active disease. This chain connects TRBV5-5 to TRBJ1-1; 8 positions match TRBD1. DNA for the CDR3: TGTGCCAGCAGCTCAGGGGGCGGAGTTTCCACTGAAGCTTTCTTT. Translating gives CASSSGGGVSTEAFF.